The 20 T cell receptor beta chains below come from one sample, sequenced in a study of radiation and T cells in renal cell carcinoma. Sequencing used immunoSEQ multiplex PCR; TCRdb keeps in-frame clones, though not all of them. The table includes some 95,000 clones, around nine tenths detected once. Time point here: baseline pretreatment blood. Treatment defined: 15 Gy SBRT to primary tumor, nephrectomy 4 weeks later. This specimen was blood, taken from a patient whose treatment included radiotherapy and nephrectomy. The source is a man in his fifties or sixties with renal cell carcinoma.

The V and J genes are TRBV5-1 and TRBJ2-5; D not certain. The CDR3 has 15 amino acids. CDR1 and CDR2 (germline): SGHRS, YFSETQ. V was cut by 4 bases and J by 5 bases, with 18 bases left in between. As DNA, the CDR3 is TGCGCCAGCAGCCCCTCCTTTGCCCGCTGGGAGACCCAGTACTTC. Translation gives CASSPSFARWETQYF.

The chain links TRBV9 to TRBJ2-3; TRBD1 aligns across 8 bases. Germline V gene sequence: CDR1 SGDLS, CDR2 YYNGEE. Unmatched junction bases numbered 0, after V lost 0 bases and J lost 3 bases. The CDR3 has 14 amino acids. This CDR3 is CASSVGTGTDTQYF. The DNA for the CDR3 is TGTGCCAGCAGCGTAGGGACAGGGACAGATACGCAGTATTTT. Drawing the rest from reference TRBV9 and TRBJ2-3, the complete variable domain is DSGVTQTPKHLITATGQRVTLRCSPRSGDLSVYWYQQSLDQGLQFLIQYYNGEERAKGNILERFSAQQFPDLHSELNLSSLELGDSALYFCASSVGTGTDTQYFGPGTRLTVL.

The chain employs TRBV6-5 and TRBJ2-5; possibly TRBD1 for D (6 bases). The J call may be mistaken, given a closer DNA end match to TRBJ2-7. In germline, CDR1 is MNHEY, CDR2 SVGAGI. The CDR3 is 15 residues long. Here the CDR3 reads CASSYSPTGIIEQYF. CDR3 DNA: TGTGCCAGCAGTTACTCGCCGACAGGTATCATCGAGCAGTACTTC.

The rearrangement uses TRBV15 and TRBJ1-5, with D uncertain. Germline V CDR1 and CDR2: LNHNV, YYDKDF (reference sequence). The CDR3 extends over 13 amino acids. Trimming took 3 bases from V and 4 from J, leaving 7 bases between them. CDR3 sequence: CATSSSANQPQHF. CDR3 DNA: TGTGCCACCAGCAGTTCGGCGAATCAGCCCCAGCATTTT.

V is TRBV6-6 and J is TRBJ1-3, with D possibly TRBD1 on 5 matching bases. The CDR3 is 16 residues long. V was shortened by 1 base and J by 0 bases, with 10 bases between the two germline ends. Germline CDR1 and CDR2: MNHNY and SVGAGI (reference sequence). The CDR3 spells CASSYFRESSGNTIYF. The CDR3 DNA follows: TGTGCCAGCAGTTACTTCAGGGAGAGCTCTGGAAACACCATATATTTT.

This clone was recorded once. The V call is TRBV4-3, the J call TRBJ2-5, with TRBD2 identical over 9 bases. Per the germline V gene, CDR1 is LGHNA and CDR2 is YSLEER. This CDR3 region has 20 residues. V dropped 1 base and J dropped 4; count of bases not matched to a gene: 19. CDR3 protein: CASSQVPQSSSGGRRETQYF. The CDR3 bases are TGCGCCAGCAGCCAAGTACCTCAGTCAAGCAGCGGGGGGCGTAGAGAGACCCAGTACTTC.

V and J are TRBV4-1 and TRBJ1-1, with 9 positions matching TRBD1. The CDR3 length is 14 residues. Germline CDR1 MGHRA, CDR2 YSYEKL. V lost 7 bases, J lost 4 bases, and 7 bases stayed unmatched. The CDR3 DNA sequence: TGCGCCAGCACCATGGACAGGGGAGGCACTGAAGCTTTCTTT. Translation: CASTMDRGGTEAFF.

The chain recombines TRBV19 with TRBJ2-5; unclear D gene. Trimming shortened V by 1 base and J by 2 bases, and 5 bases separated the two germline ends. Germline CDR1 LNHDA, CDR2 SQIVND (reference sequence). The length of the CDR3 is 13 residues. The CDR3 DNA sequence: TGTGCCAGTAGTATAGGACTTCAAGAGACCCAGTACTTC. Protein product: CASSIGLQETQYF.

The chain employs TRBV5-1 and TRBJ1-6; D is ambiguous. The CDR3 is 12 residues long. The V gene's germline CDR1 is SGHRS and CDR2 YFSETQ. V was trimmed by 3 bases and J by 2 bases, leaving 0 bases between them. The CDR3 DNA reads TGCGCCAGCAGCTCCTATAATTCACCCCTCCACTTT. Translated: CASSSYNSPLHF.

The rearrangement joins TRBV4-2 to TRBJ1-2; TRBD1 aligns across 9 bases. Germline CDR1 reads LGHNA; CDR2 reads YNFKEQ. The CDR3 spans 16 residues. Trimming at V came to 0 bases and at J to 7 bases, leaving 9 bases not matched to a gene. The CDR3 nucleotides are TGTGCCAGCAGCCAAGAATTGGGGGACAGGGCTGCTGGCTACACCTTC. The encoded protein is CASSQELGDRAAGYTF.

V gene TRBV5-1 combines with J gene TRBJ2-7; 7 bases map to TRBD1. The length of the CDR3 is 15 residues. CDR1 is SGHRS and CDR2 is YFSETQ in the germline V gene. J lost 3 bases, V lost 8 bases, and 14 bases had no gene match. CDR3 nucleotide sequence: TGCGCCAGGACAGTACAGGGGCCATGTGGCTACGAGCAGTACTTC. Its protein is CARTVQGPCGYEQYF.

The chain's CDR3 is CASIDGAVGTDTQYF. In DNA, the CDR3 is TGTGCCAGCATCGACGGTGCGGTGGGCACAGATACGCAGTATTTT. This sequence joins TRBV25-1 and TRBJ2-3; D unresolved. The CDR3 is 15 residues long. CDR1 is MGHDK, CDR2 SYGVNS, per germline. V was cut by 7 bases and J by 1 base, with 15 bases left in between.

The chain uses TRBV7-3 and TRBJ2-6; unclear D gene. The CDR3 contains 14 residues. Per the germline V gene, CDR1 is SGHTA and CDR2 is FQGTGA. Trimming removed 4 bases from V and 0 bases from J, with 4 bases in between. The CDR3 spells CASSSRSGANVLTF. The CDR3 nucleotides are TGTGCCAGCAGCTCTCGCTCTGGGGCCAACGTCCTGACTTTC.

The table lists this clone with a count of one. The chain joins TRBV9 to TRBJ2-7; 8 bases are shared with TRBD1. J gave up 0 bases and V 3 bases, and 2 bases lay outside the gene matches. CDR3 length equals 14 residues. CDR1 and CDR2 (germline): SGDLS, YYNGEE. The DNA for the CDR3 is TGTGCCAGCAGCGGACAGGGGAGCTCCTACGAGCAGTACTTC. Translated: CASSGQGSSYEQYF.

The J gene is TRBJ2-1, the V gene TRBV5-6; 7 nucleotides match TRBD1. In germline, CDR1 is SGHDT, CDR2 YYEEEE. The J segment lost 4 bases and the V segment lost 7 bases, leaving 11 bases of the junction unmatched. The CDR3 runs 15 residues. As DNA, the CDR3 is TGTGCCAGCGGAGTCCGGGACAGACTATACAATGAGCAGTTCTTC. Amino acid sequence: CASGVRDRLYNEQFF.

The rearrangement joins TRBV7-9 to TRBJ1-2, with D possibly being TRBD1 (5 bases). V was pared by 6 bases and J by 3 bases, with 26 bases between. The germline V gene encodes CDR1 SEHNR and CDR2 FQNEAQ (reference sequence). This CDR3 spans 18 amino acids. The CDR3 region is CASRPHAVLKGRDYGYTF. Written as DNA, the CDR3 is TGTGCCAGCAGACCCCACGCGGTTTTGAAGGGGCGTGACTATGGCTACACCTTC.

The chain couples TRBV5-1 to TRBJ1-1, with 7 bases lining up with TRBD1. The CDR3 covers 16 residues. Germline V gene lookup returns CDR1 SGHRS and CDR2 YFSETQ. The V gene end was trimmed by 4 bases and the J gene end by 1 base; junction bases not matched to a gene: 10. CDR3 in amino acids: CASSRNPGTANTEAFF. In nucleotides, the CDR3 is TGCGCCAGCAGCAGGAACCCCGGGACAGCGAACACTGAAGCTTTCTTT.

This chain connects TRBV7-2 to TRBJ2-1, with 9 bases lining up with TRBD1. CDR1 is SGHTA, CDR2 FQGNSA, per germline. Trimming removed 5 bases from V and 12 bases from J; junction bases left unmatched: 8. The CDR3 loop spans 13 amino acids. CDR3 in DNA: TGTGCCAGCAGCATTGGACAGGGGCGCCCGCAGTTCTTC. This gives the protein CASSIGQGRPQFF. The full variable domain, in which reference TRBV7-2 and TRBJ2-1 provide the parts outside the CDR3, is GAGVSQSPSNKVTEKGKDVELRCDPISGHTALYWYRQSLGQGLEFLIYFQGNSAPDKSGLPSDRFSAERTGGSVSTLTIQRTQQEDSAVYLCASSIGQGRPQFFGPGTRLTVL.

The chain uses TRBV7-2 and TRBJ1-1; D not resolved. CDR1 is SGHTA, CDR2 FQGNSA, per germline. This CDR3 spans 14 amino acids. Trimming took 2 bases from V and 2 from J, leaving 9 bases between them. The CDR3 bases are TGTGCCAGCAGCTTATCCATCCAAAACACTGAAGCTTTCTTT. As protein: CASSLSIQNTEAFF.

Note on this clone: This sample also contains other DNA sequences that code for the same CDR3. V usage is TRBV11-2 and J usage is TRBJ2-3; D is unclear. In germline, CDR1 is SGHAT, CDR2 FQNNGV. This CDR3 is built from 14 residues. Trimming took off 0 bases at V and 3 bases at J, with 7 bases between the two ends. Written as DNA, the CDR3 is TGTGCCAGCAGCTTAGAGGGCCTTACAGATACGCAGTATTTT. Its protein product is CASSLEGLTDTQYF.